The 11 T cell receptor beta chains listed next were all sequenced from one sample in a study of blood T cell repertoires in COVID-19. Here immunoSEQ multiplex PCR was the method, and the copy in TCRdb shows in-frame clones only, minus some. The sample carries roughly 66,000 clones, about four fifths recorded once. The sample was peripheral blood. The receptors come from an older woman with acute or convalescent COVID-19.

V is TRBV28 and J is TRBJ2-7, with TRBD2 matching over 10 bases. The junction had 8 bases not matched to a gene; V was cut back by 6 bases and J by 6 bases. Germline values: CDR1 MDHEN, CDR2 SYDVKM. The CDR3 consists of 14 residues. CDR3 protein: CASRLAGGRSEQYF. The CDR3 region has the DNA TGTGCCAGCAGGTTAGCGGGGGGCCGCTCCGAGCAGTACTTC.

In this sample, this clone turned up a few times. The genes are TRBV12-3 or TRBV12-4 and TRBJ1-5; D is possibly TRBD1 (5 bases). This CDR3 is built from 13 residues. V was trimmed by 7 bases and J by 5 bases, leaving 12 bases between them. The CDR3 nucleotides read TGTGCCAGCACCTTGGGGCTTGATCAGCCCCAGCATTTT. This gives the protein CASTLGLDQPQHF.

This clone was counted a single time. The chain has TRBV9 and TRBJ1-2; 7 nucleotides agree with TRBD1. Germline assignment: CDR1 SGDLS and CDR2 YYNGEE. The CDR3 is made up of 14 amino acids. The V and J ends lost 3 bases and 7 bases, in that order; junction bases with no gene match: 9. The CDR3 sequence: CASSAQGSPLGYTF. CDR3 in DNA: TGTGCCAGCAGCGCACAGGGGTCTCCCCTTGGCTACACCTTC. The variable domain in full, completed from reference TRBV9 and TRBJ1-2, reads DSGVTQTPKHLITATGQRVTLRCSPRSGDLSVYWYQQSLDQGLQFLIQYYNGEERAKGNILERFSAQQFPDLHSELNLSSLELGDSALYFCASSAQGSPLGYTFGSGTRLTVV.

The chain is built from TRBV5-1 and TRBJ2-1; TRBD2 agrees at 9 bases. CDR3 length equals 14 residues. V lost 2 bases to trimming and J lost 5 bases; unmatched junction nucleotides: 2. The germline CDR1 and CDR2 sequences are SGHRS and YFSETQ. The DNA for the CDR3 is TGCGCCAGCAGCTTCGAGCGGGGGGACAATGAGCAGTTCTTC. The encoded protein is CASSFERGDNEQFF.

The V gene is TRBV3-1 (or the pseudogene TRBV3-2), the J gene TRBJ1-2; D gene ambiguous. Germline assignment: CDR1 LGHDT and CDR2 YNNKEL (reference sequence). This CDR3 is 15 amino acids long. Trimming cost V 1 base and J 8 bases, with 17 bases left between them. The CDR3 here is CASSQAEVPSRGYTF. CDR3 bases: TGTGCCAGCAGCCAAGCGGAGGTCCCCTCTCGCGGCTACACCTTC.

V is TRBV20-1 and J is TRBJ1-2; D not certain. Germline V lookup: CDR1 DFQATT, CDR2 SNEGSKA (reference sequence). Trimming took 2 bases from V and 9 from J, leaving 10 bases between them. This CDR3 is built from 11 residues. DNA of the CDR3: TGCAGTGCTAGATCGCAGGCGAGCTACACCTTC. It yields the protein CSARSQASYTF.

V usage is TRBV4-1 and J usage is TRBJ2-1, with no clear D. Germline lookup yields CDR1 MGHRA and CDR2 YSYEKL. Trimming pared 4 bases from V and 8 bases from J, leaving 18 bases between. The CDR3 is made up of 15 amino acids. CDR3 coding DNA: TGCGCCAGCAGCCTTGCCGGGTTTATTAACTATGAGCAGTTCTTC. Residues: CASSLAGFINYEQFF.

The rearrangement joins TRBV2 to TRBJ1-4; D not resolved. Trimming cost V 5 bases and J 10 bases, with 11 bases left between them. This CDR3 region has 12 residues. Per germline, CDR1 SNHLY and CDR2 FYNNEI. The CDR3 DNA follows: TGTGCCAGCAGTCTCGCTGAGGGAAAACTGTTTTTT. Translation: CASSLAEGKLFF.

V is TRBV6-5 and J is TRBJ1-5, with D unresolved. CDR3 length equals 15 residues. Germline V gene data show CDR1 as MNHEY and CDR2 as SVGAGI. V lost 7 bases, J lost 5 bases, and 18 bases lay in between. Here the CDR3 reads CASIRAVGSDQPQHF. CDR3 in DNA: TGTGCCAGCATAAGGGCCGTGGGGAGCGATCAGCCCCAGCATTTT.

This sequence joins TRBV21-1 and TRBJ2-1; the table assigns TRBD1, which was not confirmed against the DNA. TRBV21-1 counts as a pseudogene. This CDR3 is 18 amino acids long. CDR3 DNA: TGTGCCAGCAGCAGCCCAGCAGGAACAGGGGGTAGTCGTAATGAGCAGTTCTTC. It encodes CASSSPAGTGGSRNEQFF.

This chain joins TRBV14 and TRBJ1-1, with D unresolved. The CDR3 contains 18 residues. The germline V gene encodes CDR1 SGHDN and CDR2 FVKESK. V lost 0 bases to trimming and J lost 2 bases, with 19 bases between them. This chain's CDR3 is CASSQEIRRSGFNTEAFF. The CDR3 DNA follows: TGTGCCAGCAGCCAAGAGATTCGGCGGAGCGGGTTCAACACTGAAGCTTTCTTT.